These 9 T cell receptor beta chains originate from one sample sequenced in a study of blood T cell repertoires in COVID-19. The assay was immunoSEQ multiplex PCR, and TCRdb's table has in-frame clones only and misses some. This table holds roughly 100,000 clones, more than 90% found once. The sample taken for sequencing was peripheral blood. The receptors come from a man aged 18 to 29 with acute or convalescent COVID-19.

This chain connects TRBV19 to TRBJ2-1, with 12 bases that match TRBD2. V gave up 7 bases and J gave up 2 bases; unmatched junction bases: 9. The length of the CDR3 is 17 residues. The germline V gene has CDR1 LNHDA and CDR2 SQIVND (reference sequence). The CDR3 loop reads CASTLSGLAGPYNEQFF. CDR3 DNA: TGTGCCAGTACCCTATCGGGACTAGCGGGCCCCTACAATGAGCAGTTCTTC.

The chain joins TRBV6-5 to TRBJ1-5; TRBD1 aligns across 7 bases. This CDR3 contains 15 residues. Germline-derived CDR1 and CDR2 are MNHEY and SVGAGI. After removal of 5 bases from V and 3 bases from J, the junction contained 7 bases not matched to a gene. CDR3 residues: CASSQLGQYNQPQHF. CDR3 coding DNA: TGTGCCAGCAGTCAATTGGGACAGTACAATCAGCCCCAGCATTTT.

V is TRBV27 and J is TRBJ2-1; perhaps TRBD2 as D (6 bases). The germline CDR1 and CDR2 sequences are MNHEY and SMNVEV (reference sequence). The CDR3 length is 12 residues. The germline V and J ends were trimmed by 5 bases and 6 bases, with 8 bases remaining between them. This CDR3 is CASSMTSNEQFF. In DNA, the CDR3 is TGTGCCAGCAGTATGACTAGCAATGAGCAGTTCTTC.

This clone was observed a single time. V and J are TRBV18 and TRBJ1-3, with a tentative D call TRBD1 (5 bases). Germline V gene sequence: CDR1 KGHSH, CDR2 LQKENI. The CDR3 is 17 residues long. With 4 bases removed from V and 0 bases from J, the gap between germline ends came to 16 bases. This chain's CDR3 is CASSLKGQTSSGNTIYF. The CDR3 region has the DNA TGTGCCAGCTCACTAAAGGGGCAGACCAGCTCTGGAAACACCATATATTTT.

This clone has more than one count but fewer than ten. The chain employs TRBV18 and TRBJ1-6; 7 nucleotides line up with TRBD1. This CDR3 region has 14 residues. V trimming: 4 bases; J trimming: 6 bases; junction bases outside the gene matches: 3. The germline gives CDR1 KGHSH, CDR2 LQKENI. CDR3 sequence reads: CASSLRDSNSPLHF. CDR3 coding DNA: TGTGCCAGCTCACTTCGGGACAGTAATTCACCCCTCCACTTT.

The chain joins TRBV6-5 to TRBJ1-2, with D maybe TRBD1 (5 bases). This CDR3 is built from 13 residues. V lost 2 bases and J lost 3, with 7 bases in between. Germline loops: CDR1 MNHEY, CDR2 SVGAGI. CDR3 region: CASSYGADYGYTF. The DNA of the CDR3 is TGTGCCAGCAGTTACGGGGCCGACTATGGCTACACCTTC.

The rearrangement joins TRBV6-6 to TRBJ1-3; 7 bases are a match to TRBD1. Per germline, CDR1 MNHNY and CDR2 SVGAGI (reference sequence). V was clipped by 5 bases and J by 5 bases; unmatched bases: 3. The CDR3 runs 13 residues. CDR3 in amino acids: CASSAQGRNTIYF. CDR3 DNA: TGTGCCAGCAGTGCACAGGGGAGAAACACCATATATTTT.

V usage is TRBV19 and J usage is TRBJ1-5; TRBD1 matches at 10 bases. CDR3 size: 15 residues. Looked up from germline, CDR1 is LNHDA and CDR2 is SQIVND (reference sequence). V gave up 6 bases and J gave up 6 bases; unmatched junction bases: 8. The CDR3, as DNA: TGTGCCAGTAGACCGGGACAGGGGTATGGTCAGCCCCAGCATTTT. It is translated as CASRPGQGYGQPQHF.

This chain joins TRBV5-6 and TRBJ2-7, with a tentative D call TRBD1 (6 bases). This CDR3 region has 14 residues. V was trimmed by 5 bases and J by 1 base, leaving 13 bases between them. Germline CDR1 and CDR2: SGHDT and YYEEEE. CDR3 sequence: CASSPSTGSYEQYF. DNA for the CDR3: TGTGCCAGCAGTCCCTCGACAGGATCCTACGAGCAGTACTTC.